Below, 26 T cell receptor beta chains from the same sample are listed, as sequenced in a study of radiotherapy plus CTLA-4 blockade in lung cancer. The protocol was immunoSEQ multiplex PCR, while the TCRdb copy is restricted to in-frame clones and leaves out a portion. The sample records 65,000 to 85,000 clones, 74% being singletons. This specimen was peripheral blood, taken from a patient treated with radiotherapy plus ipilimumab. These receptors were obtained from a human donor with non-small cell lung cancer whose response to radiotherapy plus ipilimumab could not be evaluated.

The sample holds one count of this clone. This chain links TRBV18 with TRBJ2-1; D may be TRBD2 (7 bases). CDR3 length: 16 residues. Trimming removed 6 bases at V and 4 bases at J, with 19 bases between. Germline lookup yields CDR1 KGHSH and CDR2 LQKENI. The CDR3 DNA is TGTGCCAGCTCCCGGCTCGCGGGGGCCCTTTACAATGAGCAGTTCTTC. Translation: CASSRLAGALYNEQFF.

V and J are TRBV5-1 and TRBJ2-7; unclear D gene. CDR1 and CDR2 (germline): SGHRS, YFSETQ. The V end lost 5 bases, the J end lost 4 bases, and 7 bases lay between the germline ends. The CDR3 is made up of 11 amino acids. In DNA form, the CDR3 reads TGCGCCAGCAGACAAGAATACGAGCAGTACTTC. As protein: CASRQEYEQYF.

CDR3 sequence reads: CASSLLVGPGTGELFF. CDR3 nucleotide sequence: TGTGCCAGCAGCTTGTTGGTGGGGCCGGGCACCGGGGAGCTGTTTTTT. The J gene is TRBJ2-2, the V gene TRBV7-2, with D perhaps matching TRBD1 (5 bases). The CDR3 runs to 16 residues. Trimming shortened V by 3 bases and J by 4 bases, and 15 bases separated the two germline ends. Germline CDR1 is SGHTA and CDR2 is FQGNSA.

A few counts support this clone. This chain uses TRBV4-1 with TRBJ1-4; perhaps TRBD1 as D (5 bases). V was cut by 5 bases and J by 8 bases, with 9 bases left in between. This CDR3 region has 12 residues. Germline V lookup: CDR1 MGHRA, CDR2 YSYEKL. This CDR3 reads CASSRGREKLFF. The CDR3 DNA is TGCGCCAGCAGCAGGGGAAGGGAAAAACTGTTTTTT.

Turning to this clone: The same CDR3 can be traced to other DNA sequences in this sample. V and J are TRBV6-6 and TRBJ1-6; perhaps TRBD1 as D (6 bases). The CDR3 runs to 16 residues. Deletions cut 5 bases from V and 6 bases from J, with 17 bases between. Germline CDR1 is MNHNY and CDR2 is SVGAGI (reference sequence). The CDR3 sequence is CASSPRGGLFNSPLHF. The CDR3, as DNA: TGTGCCAGCAGTCCGCGGGGGGGGCTCTTTAATTCACCCCTCCACTTT.

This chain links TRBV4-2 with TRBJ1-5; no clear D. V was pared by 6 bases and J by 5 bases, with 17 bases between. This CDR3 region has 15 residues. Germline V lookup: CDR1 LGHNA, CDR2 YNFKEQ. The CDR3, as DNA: TGTGCCAGCAGGCGGGAGGTTGGGGAGGATCAGCCCCAGCATTTT. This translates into CASRREVGEDQPQHF.

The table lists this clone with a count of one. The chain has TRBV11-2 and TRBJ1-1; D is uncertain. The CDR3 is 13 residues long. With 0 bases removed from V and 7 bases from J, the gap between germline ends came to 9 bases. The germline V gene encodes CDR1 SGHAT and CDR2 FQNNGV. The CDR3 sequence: CASSLEVSSEAFF. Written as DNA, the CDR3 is TGTGCCAGCAGCTTAGAGGTCTCCAGTGAAGCTTTCTTT.

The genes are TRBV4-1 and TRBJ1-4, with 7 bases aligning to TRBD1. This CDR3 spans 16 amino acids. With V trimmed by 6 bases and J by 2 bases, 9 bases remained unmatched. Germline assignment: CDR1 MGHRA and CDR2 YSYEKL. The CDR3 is CASRLRDSTTNEKLFF. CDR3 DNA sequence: TGCGCCAGCAGACTAAGGGACAGTACGACTAATGAAAAACTGTTTTTT.

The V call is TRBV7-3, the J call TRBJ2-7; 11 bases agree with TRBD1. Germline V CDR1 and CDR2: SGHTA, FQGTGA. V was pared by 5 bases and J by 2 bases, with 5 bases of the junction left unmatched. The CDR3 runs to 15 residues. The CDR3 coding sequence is TGTGCCAGCAGCCCTGGGACAGGGGGAGCCTACGAGCAGTACTTC. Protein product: CASSPGTGGAYEQYF.

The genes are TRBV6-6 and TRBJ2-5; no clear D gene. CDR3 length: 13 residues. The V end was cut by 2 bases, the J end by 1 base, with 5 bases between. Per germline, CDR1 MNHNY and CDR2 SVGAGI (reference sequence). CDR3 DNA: TGTGCCAGCAGTTACCCCGGCCAAGAGACCCAGTACTTC. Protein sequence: CASSYPGQETQYF.

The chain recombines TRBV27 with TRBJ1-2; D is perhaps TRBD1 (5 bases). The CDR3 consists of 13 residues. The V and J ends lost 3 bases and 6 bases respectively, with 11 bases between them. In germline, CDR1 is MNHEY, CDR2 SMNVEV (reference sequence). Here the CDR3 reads CASSFRQGHGYTF. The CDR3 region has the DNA TGTGCCAGCAGTTTCCGTCAGGGCCATGGCTACACCTTC.

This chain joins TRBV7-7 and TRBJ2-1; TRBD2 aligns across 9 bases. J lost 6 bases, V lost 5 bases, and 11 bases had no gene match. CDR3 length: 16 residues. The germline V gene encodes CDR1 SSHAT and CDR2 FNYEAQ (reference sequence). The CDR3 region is CASSRSTSGRVNEQFF. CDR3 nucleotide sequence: TGTGCCAGCAGCAGATCCACTAGCGGGCGGGTCAATGAGCAGTTCTTC.

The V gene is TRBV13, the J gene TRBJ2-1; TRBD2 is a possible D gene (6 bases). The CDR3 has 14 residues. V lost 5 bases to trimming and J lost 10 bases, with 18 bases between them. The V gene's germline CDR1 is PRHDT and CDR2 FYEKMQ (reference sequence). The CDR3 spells CASSPVRWRGEQFF. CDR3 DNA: TGTGCCAGCAGCCCCGTGAGGTGGCGGGGCGAGCAGTTCTTC. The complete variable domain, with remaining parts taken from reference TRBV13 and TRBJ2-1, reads AAGVIQSPRHLIKEKRETATLKCYPIPRHDTVYWYQQGPGQDPQFLISFYEKMQSDKGSIPDRFSAQQFSDYHSELNMSSLELGDSALYFCASSPVRWRGEQFFGPGTRLTVL.

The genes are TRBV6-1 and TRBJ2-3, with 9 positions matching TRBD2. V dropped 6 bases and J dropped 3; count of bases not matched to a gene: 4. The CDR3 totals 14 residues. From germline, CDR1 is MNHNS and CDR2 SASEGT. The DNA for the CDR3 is TGTGCCAGCAGAGGGGGACTAGCAACAGATACGCAGTATTTT. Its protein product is CASRGGLATDTQYF.

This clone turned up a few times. CDR3 DNA sequence: TGTGCCAGCAGCCGTAACGGACAGGGGACCGATGGCTACACCTTC. Translated, it gives CASSRNGQGTDGYTF. J is TRBJ1-2 and V is TRBV7-9, with 9 bases aligning to TRBD1. V gave up 5 bases and J gave up 6 bases; unmatched junction bases: 10. Looked up from germline, CDR1 is SEHNR and CDR2 is FQNEAQ (reference sequence). This CDR3 is built from 15 residues.

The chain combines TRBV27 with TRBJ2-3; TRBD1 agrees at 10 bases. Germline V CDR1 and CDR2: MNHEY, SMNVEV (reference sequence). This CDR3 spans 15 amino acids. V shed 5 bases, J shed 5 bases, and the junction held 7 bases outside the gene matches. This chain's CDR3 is CASSPRQGAGDTQYF. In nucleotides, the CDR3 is TGTGCCAGCAGTCCCCGACAGGGGGCGGGAGATACGCAGTATTTT.

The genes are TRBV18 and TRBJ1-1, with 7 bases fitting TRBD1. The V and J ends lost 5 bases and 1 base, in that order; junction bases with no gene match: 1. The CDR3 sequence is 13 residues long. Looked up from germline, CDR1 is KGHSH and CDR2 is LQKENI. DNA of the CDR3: TGTGCCAGCTCAGGACAGGCGAACACTGAAGCTTTCTTT. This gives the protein CASSGQANTEAFF.

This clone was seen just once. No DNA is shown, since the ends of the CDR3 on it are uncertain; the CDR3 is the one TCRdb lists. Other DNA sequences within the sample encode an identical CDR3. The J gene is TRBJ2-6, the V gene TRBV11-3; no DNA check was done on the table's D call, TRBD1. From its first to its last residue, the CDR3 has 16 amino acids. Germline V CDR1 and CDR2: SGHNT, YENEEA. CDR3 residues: CASSLAWGLGANVLTF.

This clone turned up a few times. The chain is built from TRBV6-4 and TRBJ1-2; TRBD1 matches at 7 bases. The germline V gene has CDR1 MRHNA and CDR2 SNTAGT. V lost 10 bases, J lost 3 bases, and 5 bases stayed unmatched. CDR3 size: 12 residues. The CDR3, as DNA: TGTGCCACGCGACAGGGCGACTATGGCTACACCTTC. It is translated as CATRQGDYGYTF.

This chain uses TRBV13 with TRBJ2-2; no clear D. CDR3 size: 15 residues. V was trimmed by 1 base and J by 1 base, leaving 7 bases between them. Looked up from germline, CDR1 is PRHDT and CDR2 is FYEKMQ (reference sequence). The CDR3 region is CASSLESMNTGELFF. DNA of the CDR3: TGTGCCAGCAGCTTAGAAAGCATGAACACCGGGGAGCTGTTTTTT.

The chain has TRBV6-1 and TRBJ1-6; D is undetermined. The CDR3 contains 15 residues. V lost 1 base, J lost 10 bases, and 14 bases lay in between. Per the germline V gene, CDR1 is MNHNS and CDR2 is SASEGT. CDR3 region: CASSEDGYEGSPLHF. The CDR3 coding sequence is TGTGCCAGCAGTGAAGATGGGTATGAGGGATCACCCCTCCACTTT.

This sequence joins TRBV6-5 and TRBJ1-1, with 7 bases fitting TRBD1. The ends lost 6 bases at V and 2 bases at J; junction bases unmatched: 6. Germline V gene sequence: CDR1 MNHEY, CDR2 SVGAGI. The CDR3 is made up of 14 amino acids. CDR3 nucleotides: TGTGCCAGCAGGACGCACAGGGGCAACACTGAAGCTTTCTTT. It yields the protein CASRTHRGNTEAFF.

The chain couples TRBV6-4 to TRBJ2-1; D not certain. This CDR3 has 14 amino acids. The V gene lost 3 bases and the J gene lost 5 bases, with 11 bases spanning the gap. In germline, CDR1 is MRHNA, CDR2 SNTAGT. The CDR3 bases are TGTGCCAGCAGTGAGTCAGGAAGACACAATGAGCAGTTCTTC. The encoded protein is CASSESGRHNEQFF.

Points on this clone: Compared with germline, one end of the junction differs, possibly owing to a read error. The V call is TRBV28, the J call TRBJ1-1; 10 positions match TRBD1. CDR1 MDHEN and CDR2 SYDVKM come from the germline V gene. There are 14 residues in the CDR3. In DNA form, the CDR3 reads TGTGCCAGCAGTTCGGGACAGGGGAACACTGAAGCTTCCTTT. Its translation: CASSSGQGNTEASF.

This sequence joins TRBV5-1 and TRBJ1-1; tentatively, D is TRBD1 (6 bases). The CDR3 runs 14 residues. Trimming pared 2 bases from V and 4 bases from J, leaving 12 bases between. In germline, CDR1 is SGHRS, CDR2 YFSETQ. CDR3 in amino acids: CASSLGQFFTEAFF. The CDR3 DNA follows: TGCGCCAGCAGCTTAGGACAGTTTTTCACTGAAGCTTTCTTT.

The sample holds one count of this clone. The CDR3 loop reads CASSIPTGLAGYEQFF. CDR3 nucleotides: TGTGCCAGTAGTATACCAACGGGACTAGCGGGATACGAGCAGTTCTTC. The chain is built from TRBV19 and TRBJ2-1; 13 nucleotides line up with TRBD2. The CDR3 contains 16 residues. Germline CDR1 LNHDA, CDR2 SQIVND (reference sequence). V shed 2 bases, J shed 10 bases, and the junction held 8 bases outside the gene matches.